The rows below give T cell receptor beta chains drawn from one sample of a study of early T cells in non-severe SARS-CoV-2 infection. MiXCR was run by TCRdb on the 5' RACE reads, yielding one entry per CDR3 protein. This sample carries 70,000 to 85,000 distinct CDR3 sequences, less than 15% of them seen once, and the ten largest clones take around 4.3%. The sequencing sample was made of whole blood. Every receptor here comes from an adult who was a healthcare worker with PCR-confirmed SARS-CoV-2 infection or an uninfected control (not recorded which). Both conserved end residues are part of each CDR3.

CDR3aa: CSATLGTSGMDTQYF; j_gene: TRBJ2-3; v_gene: TRBV20-1
CDR3aa: CSVVRGPDEQFF; j_gene: TRBJ2-1; v_gene: TRBV29-1
CDR3aa: CAWSVRGLSGNTIYF; j_gene: TRBJ1-3; v_gene: TRBV30
CDR3aa: CSVVLAGDTQYF; j_gene: TRBJ2-3; v_gene: TRBV29-1
CDR3aa: CASSTFWSSYNEQFF; j_gene: TRBJ2-1; v_gene: TRBV6-4
CDR3aa: CASSLGDHGGDTQYF; j_gene: TRBJ2-3; v_gene: TRBV7-6
CDR3aa: CAIRADDEQYF; j_gene: TRBJ2-7; v_gene: TRBV10-3
CDR3aa: CASSLTLATYDEQYF; j_gene: TRBJ2-7; v_gene: TRBV7-7
CDR3aa: CASSLDAGAYEQYF; j_gene: TRBJ2-7; v_gene: TRBV13
CDR3aa: CASKSLAGQETQYF; j_gene: TRBJ2-5; v_gene: TRBV28
CDR3aa: CASSLGLAGGSNTGELFF; j_gene: TRBJ2-2; v_gene: TRBV11-3
CDR3aa: CASSFGDRGTYEQYF; j_gene: TRBJ2-7; v_gene: TRBV5-1
CDR3aa: CATDRTGQGLDTEAFF; j_gene: TRBJ1-1; v_gene: TRBV6-7
CDR3aa: CASSDSSYNEQFF; j_gene: TRBJ2-1; v_gene: TRBV6-6
CDR3aa: CASSLPGRSGQYF; j_gene: TRBJ2-3; v_gene: TRBV28
CDR3aa: CSARGPQGARTEAFF; j_gene: TRBJ1-1; v_gene: TRBV20-1
CDR3aa: CASSRQGLYEQYF; j_gene: TRBJ2-7; v_gene: TRBV18
CDR3aa: CASSQMMGNYGYTF; j_gene: TRBJ1-2; v_gene: TRBV27
CDR3aa: CSVATYEKLFF; j_gene: TRBJ1-4; v_gene: TRBV29-1
CDR3aa: CASSLGDGNTEAFF; j_gene: TRBJ1-1; v_gene: TRBV5-6
CDR3aa: CASSLTGPNTEAFF; j_gene: TRBJ1-1; v_gene: TRBV18
CDR3aa: CSVTGTDIDEQYF; j_gene: TRBJ2-7; v_gene: TRBV29-1
CDR3aa: CASSLGFAADTQYF; j_gene: TRBJ2-3; v_gene: TRBV7-9
CDR3aa: CSARDPGRRVQYF; j_gene: TRBJ2-7; v_gene: TRBV20-1
CDR3aa: CASSRRDRYEQYF; j_gene: TRBJ2-7; v_gene: TRBV12-3/TRBV12-4
CDR3aa: CASSYSPLTGTGVYGYTF; j_gene: TRBJ1-2; v_gene: TRBV6-5
CDR3aa: CAWSPDRISTEAFF; j_gene: TRBJ1-1; v_gene: TRBV30
CDR3aa: CASSLQSGRATYTQYF; j_gene: TRBJ2-3; v_gene: TRBV7-2
CDR3aa: CASSQESGRQGTGELFF; j_gene: TRBJ2-2; v_gene: TRBV3-1
CDR3aa: CASSGRRNNSPLHF; j_gene: TRBJ1-6; v_gene: TRBV9
CDR3aa: CAWSDQGGGTEAFF; j_gene: TRBJ1-1; v_gene: TRBV30